Many counts were recorded for the clone carrying this TCR beta chain. These data belong to a study of tumor-infiltrating lymphocytes in primary liver carcinoma. The authors took blood RNA from unsorted whole blood and also extracted germline DNA. The ends lost 10 bases at V and 6 bases at J; junction bases unmatched: 12. The length of the CDR3 is 15 residues. The germline V gene encodes CDR1 SGHAT and CDR2 FQDESV (reference sequence). The template, roughly 550 ng total RNA, yielded TCR beta cDNA made with a constant-region primer. Libraries covering TCR beta were generated through three nested multiplex PCR rounds (using a slightly modified ARM-PCR). Rounds one and two of PCR, each of roughly 11 cycles, were primed with TRBV1-TRBV30 forward primers and a C-beta reverse primer. TCRdb redid the calling of the multiplex PCR reads with MiXCR, one entry per CDR3 protein. The sample includes nearly 200,000 distinct CDR3 sequences, about two thirds of them seen just once.

Sample: peripheral blood. The origin of this receptor is an older woman with primary liver carcinoma and hepatitis B virus infection. The chain links TRBV11-1 to TRBJ2-2, with TRBD2 identical over 9 bases. The CDR3 DNA reads as TGTGCCACCAGGAGCGGGGGGACCGACTCCGGGGAGCTGTTTTTT. It is translated as CATRSGGTDSGELFF.